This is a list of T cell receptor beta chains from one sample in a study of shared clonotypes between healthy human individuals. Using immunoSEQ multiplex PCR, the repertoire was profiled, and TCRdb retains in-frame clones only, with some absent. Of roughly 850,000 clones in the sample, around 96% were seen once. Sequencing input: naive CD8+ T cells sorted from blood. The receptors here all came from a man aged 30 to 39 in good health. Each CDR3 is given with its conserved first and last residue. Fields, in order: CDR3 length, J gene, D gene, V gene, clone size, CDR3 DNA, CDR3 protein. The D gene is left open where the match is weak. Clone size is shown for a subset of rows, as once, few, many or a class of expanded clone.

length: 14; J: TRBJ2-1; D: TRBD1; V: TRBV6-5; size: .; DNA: TGTGCCAGCAGTTACGGGACAGGCAACGATGAGCAGTTCTTC; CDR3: CASSYGTGNDEQFF
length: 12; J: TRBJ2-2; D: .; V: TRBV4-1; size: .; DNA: TGCGCCAGCAGTCCTCTGTCCGGGGAGCTGTTTTTT; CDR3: CASSPLSGELFF
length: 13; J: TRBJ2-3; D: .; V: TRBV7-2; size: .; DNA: TGTGCCAGCAGCTTTTGGACTGGAGATACGCAGTATTTT; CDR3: CASSFWTGDTQYF
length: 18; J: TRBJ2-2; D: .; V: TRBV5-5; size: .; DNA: TGTGCCAGCAGCTTGGCCTTCGGTCCCAGGCAAGTCGCCGGGGAGCTGTTTTTT; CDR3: CASSLAFGPRQVAGELFF
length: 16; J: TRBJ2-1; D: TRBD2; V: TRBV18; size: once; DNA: TGTGCCAGCTCTCCTGAAGAAGCGGGATTACACAATGAGCAGTTCTTC; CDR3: CASSPEEAGLHNEQFF
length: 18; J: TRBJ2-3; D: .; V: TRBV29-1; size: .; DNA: TGCAGCGTTGACGCCGGTAATTCCGAGCGGACCCTCACAGATACGCAGTATTTT; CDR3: CSVDAGNSERTLTDTQYF
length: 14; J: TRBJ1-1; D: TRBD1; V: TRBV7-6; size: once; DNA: TGTGCCAGCAGCCCGACAGGGGGCCGAACTGAAGCTTTCTTT; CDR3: CASSPTGGRTEAFF
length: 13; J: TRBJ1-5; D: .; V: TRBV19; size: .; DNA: TGTGCCAGTAGTATAGGGAGCGGCCAGCCCCAGCATTTT; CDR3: CASSIGSGQPQHF
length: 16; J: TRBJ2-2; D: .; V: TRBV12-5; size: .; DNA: TGTGCTAGTGGTTTGGCCGGGACTTACTCGACCGGGGAGCTGTTTTTT; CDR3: CASGLAGTYSTGELFF
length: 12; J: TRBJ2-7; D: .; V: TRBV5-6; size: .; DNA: TGTGCCAGCAGCTTTCGACCCTACGAGCAGTACTTC; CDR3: CASSFRPYEQYF
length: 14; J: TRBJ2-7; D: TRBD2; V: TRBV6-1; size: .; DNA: TGTGCCAGCAGTGTTACCGGGACTAGTCGCGAGCAGTACTTC; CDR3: CASSVTGTSREQYF
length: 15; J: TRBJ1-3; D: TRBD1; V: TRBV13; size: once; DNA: TGTGCCAGCAGCTCGCAGGGGGCGGGTGGAAACACCATATATTTT; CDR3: CASSSQGAGGNTIYF
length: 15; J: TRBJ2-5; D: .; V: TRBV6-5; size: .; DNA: TGTGCCAGCAGTTACTCGATGGGCGGCGCAGAGACCCAGTACTTC; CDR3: CASSYSMGGAETQYF
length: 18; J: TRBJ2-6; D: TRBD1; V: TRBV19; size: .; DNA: TGTGCCAGTAGTACTATGGACAGGGGAACAACTGGGGCCAACGTCCTGACTTTC; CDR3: CASSTMDRGTTGANVLTF
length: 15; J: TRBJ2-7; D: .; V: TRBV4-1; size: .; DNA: TGCGCCAGCAGCCAAGATGGGCAGGGGTCCTACGAGCAGTACTTC; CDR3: CASSQDGQGSYEQYF
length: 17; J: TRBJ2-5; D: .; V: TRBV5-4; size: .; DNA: TGTGCCAGCAGCTTGGTTGGTAGCGGCGGCCCCGGAGAGACCCAGTACTTC; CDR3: CASSLVGSGGPGETQYF
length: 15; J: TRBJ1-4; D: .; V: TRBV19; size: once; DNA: TGTGCCAGTAGAGCATCACCGTACTCTAATGAAAAACTGTTTTTT; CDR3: CASRASPYSNEKLFF
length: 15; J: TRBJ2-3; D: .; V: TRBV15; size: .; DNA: TGTGCCACCAGCAGAGATGGGCGGACGGGAGATACGCAGTATTTT; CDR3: CATSRDGRTGDTQYF
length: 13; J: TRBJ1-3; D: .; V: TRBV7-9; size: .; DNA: TGTGCCAGCAGCTTCCAGGATGGTAACACCATATATTTT; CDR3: CASSFQDGNTIYF
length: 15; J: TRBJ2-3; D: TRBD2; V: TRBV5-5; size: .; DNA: TGTGCCAGCAGCGCGCCGGGACTAGGGACCGATACGCAGTATTTT; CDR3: CASSAPGLGTDTQYF